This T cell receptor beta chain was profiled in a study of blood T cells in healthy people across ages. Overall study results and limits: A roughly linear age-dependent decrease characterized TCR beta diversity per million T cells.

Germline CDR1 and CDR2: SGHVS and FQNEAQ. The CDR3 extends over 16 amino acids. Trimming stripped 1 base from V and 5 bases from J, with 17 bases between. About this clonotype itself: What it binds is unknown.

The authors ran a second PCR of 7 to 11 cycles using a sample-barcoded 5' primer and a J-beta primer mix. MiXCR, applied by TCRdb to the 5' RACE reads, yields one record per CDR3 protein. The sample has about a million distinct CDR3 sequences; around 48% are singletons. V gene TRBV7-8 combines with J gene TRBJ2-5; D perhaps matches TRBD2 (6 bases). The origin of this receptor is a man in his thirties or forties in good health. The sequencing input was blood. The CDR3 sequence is CASSLVRDSYPETQYF. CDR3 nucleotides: TGTGCCAGCAGCTTAGTAAGGGACTCCTATCCTGAGACCCAGTACTTC.